Given below is one T cell receptor beta chain in context. Methods used by the authors: Amplified reference gene primers provided the basis for estimating nucleated cell counts. Sequencing was performed with immunoSEQ multiplex PCR; in TCRdb, only in-frame clones are kept and a portion is missing. V, J and clone size derive from that table, while D and trimming were established from the DNA sequence. Seen here are some 180,000 clones, around 80% observed once, and the top ten hold roughly 14%. The CDR3 consists of 17 residues. Trimming cost V 5 bases and J 2 bases, with 23 bases left between them. Germline lookup yields CDR1 GTSNPN and CDR2 SVGIG (reference sequence). The data are from a study of blood T cell repertoires in COVID-19. The wider study: Samples of COVID-19 (acute and convalescent) were obtained from the United States, Italy and Spain. Sources were T cells, B-cell-depleted T cells, or PBMCs; the material itself was cDNA or gDNA.

This clonotype was sampled from a man in his fifties who had recovered from COVID-19. The sample comprised peripheral blood. The J gene is TRBJ2-3, the V gene TRBV30; D is possibly TRBD2 (6 bases). CDR3 coding DNA: TGTGCCTGGCGACCTAGAGTGTTAGCGGACTTCACAGATACGCAGTATTTT. This sequence encodes CAWRPRVLADFTDTQYF. Filled out from reference TRBV30 and TRBJ2-3, the complete variable domain reads SQTIHQWPATLVQPVGSPLSLECTVEGTSNPNLYWYRQAAGRGLQLLFYSVGIGQISSEVPQNLSASRPQDRQFILSSKKLLLSDSGFYLCAWRPRVLADFTDTQYFGPGTRLTVL.